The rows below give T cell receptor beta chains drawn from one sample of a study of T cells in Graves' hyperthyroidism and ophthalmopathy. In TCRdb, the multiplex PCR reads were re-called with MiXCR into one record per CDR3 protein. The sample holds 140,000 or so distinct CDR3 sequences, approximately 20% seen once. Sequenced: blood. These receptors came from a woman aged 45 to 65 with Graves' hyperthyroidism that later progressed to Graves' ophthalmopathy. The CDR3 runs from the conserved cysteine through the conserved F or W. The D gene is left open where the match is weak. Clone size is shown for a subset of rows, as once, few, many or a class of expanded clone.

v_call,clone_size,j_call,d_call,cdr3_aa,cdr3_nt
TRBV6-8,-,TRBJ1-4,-,CASTSTNEKLFF,TGTGCCAGCACCTCAACTAATGAAAAACTGTTTTTT
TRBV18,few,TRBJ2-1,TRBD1,CASSPTSGTGGKNEQFF,TGTGCCAGCTCACCGACCTCCGGGACAGGGGGGAAGAATGAGCAGTTCTTC
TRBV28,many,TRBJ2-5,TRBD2,CASGLGSGRGGETQYF,TGTGCCAGCGGGCTTGGTAGCGGGCGGGGGGGAGAGACCCAGTACTTC
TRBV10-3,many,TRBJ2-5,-,CAISGGQQETQYF,TGTGCCATCAGTGGCGGACAGCAAGAGACCCAGTACTTC
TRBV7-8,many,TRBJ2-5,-,CASRLFFQGEETQYF,TGTGCCAGCAGATTGTTCTTCCAAGGAGAAGAGACCCAGTACTTC
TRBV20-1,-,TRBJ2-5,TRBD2,CSAGGGTETQYF,TGCAGTGCCGGCGGGGGAACGGAGACCCAGTACTTC
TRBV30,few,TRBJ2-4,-,CAWSQAPNIQYF,TGTGCCTGGTCGCAGGCCCCAAACATTCAGTACTTC
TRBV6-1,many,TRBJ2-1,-,CASSATGTVYNEQFF,TGTGCCAGCAGTGCTACCGGGACGGTGTACAATGAGCAGTTCTTC
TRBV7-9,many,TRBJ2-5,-,CASSPGRNQETQYF,TGTGCCAGCAGCCCGGGACGGAACCAAGAGACCCAGTACTTC
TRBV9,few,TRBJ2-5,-,CASSVDETQYF,TGTGCCAGCAGCGTAGATGAGACCCAGTACTTC
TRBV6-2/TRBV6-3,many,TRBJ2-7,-,CASGEGGGLYEQYF,TGTGCCAGCGGGGAGGGGGGAGGCCTCTACGAGCAGTACTTC
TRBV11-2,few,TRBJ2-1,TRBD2,CASSPGTSGREQFF,TGTGCCAGCAGCCCTGGGACTAGCGGGCGTGAGCAGTTCTTC
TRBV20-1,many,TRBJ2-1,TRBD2,CSARALAGGTNEQFF,TGCAGTGCTAGGGCCCTAGCGGGAGGAACGAATGAGCAGTTCTTC
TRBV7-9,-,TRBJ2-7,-,CASSSWKFQGIEQYF,TGTGCCAGCAGCTCGTGGAAATTTCAGGGTATCGAGCAGTACTTC
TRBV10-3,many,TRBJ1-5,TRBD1,CAISDRGSNQPQHF,TGTGCCATCAGTGACAGGGGGAGCAATCAGCCCCAGCATTTT
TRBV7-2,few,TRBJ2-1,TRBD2,CASSLGGRAQNEQFF,TGTGCCAGCAGCTTGGGGGGGAGGGCCCAGAATGAGCAGTTCTTC
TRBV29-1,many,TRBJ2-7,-,CSVETLSRDQSSYEQYF,TGCAGCGTTGAAACCCTGTCCCGGGACCAAAGCTCCTACGAGCAGTACTTC
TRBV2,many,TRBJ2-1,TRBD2,CASSSTGTSGNNEQFF,TGTGCCAGCAGTAGCACCGGGACTAGCGGTAACAATGAGCAGTTCTTC
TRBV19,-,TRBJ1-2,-,CASSPGTSNYGYTF,TGTGCCAGTTCTCCAGGGACCTCTAACTATGGCTACACCTTC
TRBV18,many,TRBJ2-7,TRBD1,CASSPPGQGSYEQYF,TGTGCCAGCTCACCACCGGGACAGGGGTCATACGAGCAGTACTTC
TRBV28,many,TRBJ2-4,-,CASSLFGAQNIQYF,TGTGCCAGCAGTTTATTCGGAGCCCAAAACATTCAGTACTTC
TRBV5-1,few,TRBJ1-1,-,CASSLGGGGGTEAFF,TGCGCCAGCAGCTTGGGGGGCGGCGGTGGCACTGAAGCTTTCTTT
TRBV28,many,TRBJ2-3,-,CASSFPSTDTQYF,TGTGCCAGCAGTTTCCCTAGCACAGATACGCAGTATTTT
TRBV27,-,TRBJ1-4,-,CASSLSSGKLFF,TGTGCCAGCAGTTTAAGCTCGGGAAAACTGTTTTTT
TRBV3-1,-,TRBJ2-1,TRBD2,CASSQGAGGGEYKPEQFF,TGTGCCAGCAGCCAAGGAGCGGGAGGAGGGGAGTACAAGCCTGAGCAGTTCTTC
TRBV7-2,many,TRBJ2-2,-,CASRRTGELFF,TGTGCCAGCAGAAGGACCGGGGAGCTGTTTTTT
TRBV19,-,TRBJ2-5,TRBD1,CASSIRTGGAKTQYF,TGTGCCAGTAGTATCCGGACAGGGGGCGCGAAGACCCAGTACTTC
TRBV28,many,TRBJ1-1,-,CASSFGGQGRTEAFF,TGTGCCAGCAGTTTTGGGGGGCAGGGGCGCACTGAAGCTTTCTTT
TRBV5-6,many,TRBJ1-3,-,CASSRSGRDTIYF,TGTGCCAGCAGCAGGTCGGGCAGGGACACCATATATTTT
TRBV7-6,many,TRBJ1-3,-,CASSDPPVSGNTIYF,TGTGCCAGCAGCGATCCTCCGGTCTCTGGAAACACCATATATTTT
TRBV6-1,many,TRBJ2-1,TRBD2,CASLRTSGRGNNEQFF,TGTGCCAGCCTCCGGACTAGCGGGAGGGGAAACAATGAGCAGTTCTTC
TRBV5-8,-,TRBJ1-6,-,CASSSPINLRSNSPLHF,TGTGCCAGCAGCTCACCAATAAACCTCAGAAGTAATTCACCCCTCCACTTT
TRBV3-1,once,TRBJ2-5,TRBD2,CASSDSGKTQETQYF,TGTGCCAGCAGCGATAGCGGGAAGACTCAAGAGACCCAGTACTTC
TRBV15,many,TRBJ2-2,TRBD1,CATSRDITGDTGELFF,TGTGCCACCAGCAGAGATATAACAGGGGACACCGGGGAGCTGTTTTTT
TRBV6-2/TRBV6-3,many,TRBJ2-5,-,CASSYGPAQETQYF,TGTGCCAGCAGTTACGGGCCAGCACAAGAGACCCAGTACTTC
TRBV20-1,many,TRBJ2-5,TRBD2,CSAKPIAGGGETQYF,TGCAGTGCTAAACCTATAGCGGGAGGGGGGGAGACCCAGTACTTC
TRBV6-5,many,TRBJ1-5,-,CASSYRPTDQPQHF,TGTGCCAGCAGTTACAGACCGACTGATCAGCCCCAGCATTTT
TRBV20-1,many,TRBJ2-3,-,CSGWGTDTQYF,TGCAGTGGGTGGGGGACAGATACGCAGTATTTT
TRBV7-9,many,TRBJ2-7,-,CASSVGSGGQSSYEQYF,TGTGCCAGCAGTGTGGGTAGTGGCGGCCAGAGCTCCTACGAGCAGTACTTC